A selection of T cell receptor beta chains follows, all from one sample in a study of T-cell reconstitution after alpha-beta-depleted transplantation in children. Via MiXCR, TCRdb re-called the PCR reads, giving one row per CDR3 protein. The sample yields roughly 120,000 distinct CDR3 sequences, approximately 22% seen once. The sequencing used PBMCs, mostly from graft donor cells, collected 180 days after TCRalphabeta/CD19-depleted stem cell transplant. The receptors were sampled from a male patient under 10 years old who had a stem cell transplant for chronic granulomatous disease, so the T cells may come from the graft donor. CDR3s include the opening cysteine and the closing phenylalanine or tryptophan. Fields, in order: J gene, D gene, V gene, CDR3 length, clone size, CDR3 protein, CDR3 DNA. The D gene is left open where the match is weak. Clone size is stated in some rows and not others, as once, few, many or a class when expanded.

TRBJ2-1	TRBD1	TRBV5-1	15	.	CASSPGQGAYNEQFF	TGCGCCAGCAGCCCCGGACAGGGGGCCTACAATGAGCAGTTCTTC
TRBJ2-2	.	TRBV29-1	14	many	CSVVKGSNTGELFF	TGCAGCGTTGTTAAGGGCTCTAACACCGGGGAGCTGTTTTTT
TRBJ2-7	.	TRBV28	15	many	CASRDKTDFSYEQYF	TGTGCCAGCAGAGATAAGACGGATTTCTCCTACGAGCAGTACTTC
TRBJ2-7	TRBD1	TRBV7-2	15	.	CASSLGGTGGREQYF	TGTGCCAGCAGCTTAGGGGGGACAGGGGGCCGCGAGCAGTACTTC
TRBJ1-2	.	TRBV27	14	many	CASSPVGARNGYTF	TGTGCCAGCAGTCCGGTCGGGGCGAGGAATGGCTACACCTTC
TRBJ1-1	.	TRBV20-1	11	.	CSWWRGLEAFF	TGCAGTTGGTGGCGTGGTCTTGAAGCTTTCTTT
TRBJ2-1	.	TRBV5-4	14	many	CASSPGSTYNEQFF	TGTGCCAGCAGCCCAGGGTCGACCTACAATGAGCAGTTCTTC
TRBJ2-4	TRBD2	TRBV6-2/TRBV6-3	14	.	CASSRLAGGNIQYF	TGTGCCAGCAGTAGGCTAGCGGGAGGTAACATTCAGTACTTC
TRBJ1-3	TRBD1	TRBV20-1	15	many	CSARDRTGVGNTIYF	TGCAGTGCTAGAGACCGGACAGGGGTTGGTAACACCATATATTTT
TRBJ2-7	.	TRBV29-1	15	few	CSVEGLVGVTYEQYF	TGCAGCGTTGAAGGACTGGTGGGCGTTACCTACGAGCAGTACTTC
TRBJ2-1	TRBD2	TRBV6-5	15	many	CASSYEPSGYNEQFF	TGTGCCAGCAGTTACGAGCCTAGCGGTTACAATGAGCAGTTCTTC
TRBJ2-1	TRBD1	TRBV15	14	.	CATSRDLGGEEQFF	TGTGCCACCAGCAGAGATTTAGGGGGCGAGGAGCAGTTCTTC
TRBJ2-4	.	TRBV5-1	17	many	CASSLSGVDLTKNIQYF	TGCGCCAGCAGCTTGTCAGGGGTGGATTTGACCAAAAACATTCAGTACTTC
TRBJ2-7	TRBD1	TRBV7-2	13	few	CASSWSGQYEQYF	TGTGCCAGCAGCTGGTCGGGACAGTACGAGCAGTACTTC
TRBJ1-1	.	TRBV20-1	12	many	CSAPDGNTEAFF	TGCAGTGCTCCGGACGGGAACACTGAAGCTTTCTTT